This T cell receptor beta chain was obtained from a study of graft-versus-host responses after intestinal transplantation. Points on this clone: Antigen unknown.

Using immunoSEQ multiplex PCR, the repertoire was profiled, and TCRdb retains in-frame clones only, with some absent. The sample has 90,000 to 150,000 clones, about 93% seen once. This material consisted of unstimulated CD4+ T cells sorted from spleen or lymph node cells, taken before intestinal transplant. This TCR was sampled from a human donor who received an intestinal transplant.

The CDR3 bases are TGTGCCAGCAGTTACCCCGGACTAGCGGGATCTGAAGAGCAGTTCTTC. This translates into CASSYPGLAGSEEQFF. This chain uses TRBV6-6 with TRBJ2-1, with TRBD2 identical over 12 bases. The ends lost 2 bases at V and 10 bases at J; junction bases unmatched: 9. Germline V lookup: CDR1 MNHNY, CDR2 SVGAGI (reference sequence). This CDR3 has 16 residues.